The 14 T cell receptor beta chains below come from one sample, sequenced in a study of graft-versus-host responses after intestinal transplantation. Assay used: immunoSEQ multiplex PCR; TCRdb lists only in-frame clones, some missing. Of roughly 80,000 clones listed, around nine tenths were seen once; the top ten hold roughly 8%. No antigen has been assigned to these receptors. Sequencing used unstimulated CD8+ T cells sorted from spleen or lymph node cells, obtained before transplant. The receptors come from a human donor who was the organ donor for an intestinal transplant.

The V gene is TRBV4-1, the J gene TRBJ1-1, with D maybe TRBD1 (5 bases). The CDR3 is 15 amino acids. V was trimmed by 0 bases and J by 4 bases, leaving 12 bases between them. The germline gives CDR1 MGHRA, CDR2 YSYEKL. CDR3 residues: CASSQDEGQGTEAFF. CDR3 bases: TGCGCCAGCAGCCAAGATGAGGGCCAGGGCACTGAAGCTTTCTTT.

The chain recombines TRBV7-9 with TRBJ1-4; D is uncertain. Germline CDR1 reads SEHNR; CDR2 reads FQNEAQ (reference sequence). CDR3 size: 12 residues. V was cut by 6 bases and J by 5 bases, with 7 bases left in between. The chain's CDR3 is CASSSWNEKLFF. Written as DNA, the CDR3 is TGTGCCAGCAGTTCCTGGAATGAAAAACTGTTTTTT. The full variable domain, completed using reference TRBV7-9 and TRBJ1-4, is DTGVSQNPRHKITKRGQNVTFRCDPISEHNRLYWYRQTLGQGPEFLTYFQNEAQLEKSRLLSDRFSAERPKGSFSTLEIQRTEQGDSAMYLCASSSWNEKLFFGSGTQLSVL.

The CDR3 DNA follows: TGTGCCAGCAGTCCCGGACAGGGTCTTGACTATGGCTACACCTTC. This gives the protein CASSPGQGLDYGYTF. V is TRBV27 and J is TRBJ1-2; 8 nucleotides match TRBD1. This CDR3 has 15 amino acids. The germline V gene has CDR1 MNHEY and CDR2 SMNVEV (reference sequence). V gave up 5 bases and J gave up 3 bases; unmatched junction bases: 8.

The rearrangement links TRBV5-1 to TRBJ2-7, with 10 bases lining up with TRBD2. Germline V gene data show CDR1 as SGHRS and CDR2 as YFSETQ. The V gene end was trimmed by 0 bases and the J gene end by 2 bases; junction bases not matched to a gene: 2. The CDR3 extends over 15 amino acids. This CDR3 reads CASSLELAGTYEQYF. In nucleotides, the CDR3 is TGCGCCAGCAGCTTGGAACTAGCGGGGACCTACGAGCAGTACTTC. Together with reference TRBV5-1 and TRBJ2-7, the CDR3 gives the full variable domain: KAGVTQTPRYLIKTRGQQVTLSCSPISGHRSVSWYQQTPGQGLQFLFEYFSETQRNKGNFPGRFSGRQFSNSRSEMNVSTLELGDSALYLCASSLELAGTYEQYFGPGTRLTVT.

The gene calls are TRBV5-4 and TRBJ2-7; D gene ambiguous. Germline values: CDR1 SGHNT, CDR2 YYREEE (reference sequence). The V end lost 4 bases, the J end lost 0 bases, and 17 bases lay between the germline ends. The CDR3 is made up of 16 amino acids. CDR3 in DNA: TGTGCCAGCAGCCGTAAGCTCGGGCAGAGCTCCTACGAGCAGTACTTC. It yields the protein CASSRKLGQSSYEQYF. Using reference TRBV5-4 and TRBJ2-7 for the parts outside the CDR3, the full variable domain is ETGVTQSPTHLIKTRGQQVTLRCSSQSGHNTVSWYQQALGQGPQFIFQYYREEENGRGNFPPRFSGLQFPNYSSELNVNALELDDSALYLCASSRKLGQSSYEQYFGPGTRLTVT.

The chain employs TRBV5-8 and TRBJ1-1, with 10 nucleotides matching TRBD1. The CDR3 contains 16 residues. V lost 4 bases, J lost 7 bases, and 13 bases stayed unmatched. The germline gives CDR1 SGHTS, CDR2 YDEGEE. The chain's CDR3 is CASSPDRGQGLNEAFF. The CDR3 DNA reads TGTGCCAGCAGCCCCGACAGGGGGCAAGGATTGAATGAAGCTTTCTTT. Complete variable domain (other parts from reference TRBV5-8 and TRBJ1-1): EAGVTQSPTHLIKTRGQQATLRCSPISGHTSVYWYQQALGLGLQFLLWYDEGEERNRGNFPPRFSGRQFPNYSSELNVNALELEDSALYLCASSPDRGQGLNEAFFGQGTRLTVV.

This chain links TRBV7-9 with TRBJ2-7; TRBD1 matches 10 bases. The CDR3 is 16 residues long. The junction had 8 bases not matched to a gene; V was cut back by 4 bases and J by 2 bases. The germline V gene encodes CDR1 SEHNR and CDR2 FQNEAQ (reference sequence). The CDR3 DNA is TGTGCCAGCAGCTACACACGGGACAGGGGTGCCTACGAGCAGTACTTC. This codes for CASSYTRDRGAYEQYF.

This sequence joins TRBV2 and TRBJ2-6, with TRBD1 as a possible D gene (5 bases). The V end lost 2 bases, the J end lost 0 bases, and 14 bases lay between the germline ends. CDR3 length: 18 amino acids. Germline values: CDR1 SNHLY, CDR2 FYNNEI. The CDR3 region is CASSENSGSYSGANVLTF. Written as DNA, the CDR3 is TGTGCCAGCAGTGAAAATTCAGGGTCCTACTCTGGGGCCAACGTCCTGACTTTC.

This chain links TRBV6-5 with TRBJ1-4; perhaps TRBD1 as D (5 bases). Deletions cut 6 bases from V and 8 bases from J, with 16 bases between. This CDR3 has 14 amino acids. Germline V gives CDR1 MNHEY, CDR2 SVGAGI. CDR3 nucleotides: TGTGCCAGCAGGGACCGACCCGGGGGAGAAAAACTGTTTTTT. Translating it yields CASRDRPGGEKLFF.

This clone appeared a single time. The V call is TRBV30, the J call TRBJ2-5; 12 positions agree with TRBD2. The V and J ends lost 5 bases and 5 bases, in that order; junction bases with no gene match: 3. From germline, CDR1 is GTSNPN and CDR2 SVGIG (reference sequence). This CDR3 has 13 residues. CDR3 loop: CAWGLAGLETQYF. DNA of the CDR3: TGTGCCTGGGGACTAGCGGGGTTGGAGACCCAGTACTTC.

The chain recombines TRBV28 with TRBJ2-7, with TRBD1 identical over 9 bases. Germline CDR1 MDHEN, CDR2 SYDVKM. The CDR3 spans 13 residues. The junction had 0 bases not matched to a gene; V was cut back by 2 bases and J by 4 bases. CDR3 DNA: TGTGCCAGCAGTTTAGGGACAGGGTACGAGCAGTACTTC. Amino acids: CASSLGTGYEQYF.

The chain joins TRBV19 to TRBJ2-5, with TRBD2 matching 9 bases. This CDR3 spans 16 amino acids. V was pared by 6 bases and J by 2 bases, with 10 bases of the junction left unmatched. CDR1 is LNHDA and CDR2 is SQIVND in the germline V gene (reference sequence). CDR3 loop: CASRNTGTSSQETQYF. CDR3 nucleotide sequence: TGTGCCAGTAGGAATACCGGGACTAGCTCTCAAGAGACCCAGTACTTC.

This rearrangement joins TRBV2 to TRBJ2-7; D gene uncertain. The CDR3 has 13 residues. V dropped 4 bases and J dropped 5 bases, with 12 bases sitting between them. The germline V gene has CDR1 SNHLY and CDR2 FYNNEI. CDR3 sequence reads: CASSGAGVDEQYF. In DNA, the CDR3 is TGTGCCAGCAGTGGTGCTGGGGTCGACGAGCAGTACTTC. Based on the CDR3 plus reference TRBV2 and TRBJ2-7, the full variable domain is EPEVTQTPSHQVTQMGQEVILRCVPISNHLYFYWYRQILGQKVEFLVSFYNNEISEKSEIFDDQFSVERPDGSNFTLKIRSTKLEDSAMYFCASSGAGVDEQYFGPGTRLTVT.

The chain is built from TRBV4-1 and TRBJ2-1; tentative D call: TRBD1 (5 bases). Germline loops: CDR1 MGHRA, CDR2 YSYEKL. V shed 1 base and J shed 4 bases, with 17 bases lying between them. The CDR3 runs to 17 residues. The chain's CDR3 is CASSQAGSARGYNEQFF. The DNA for the CDR3 is TGCGCCAGCAGCCAAGCAGGTTCCGCAAGGGGATACAATGAGCAGTTCTTC.